This T cell receptor beta chain was captured in a study of relationships among human T cell subsets. The study, taken as a whole, reports: Over 60% of CD8+ cytotoxic sequences came from clones with over 100 reads. Th1, Th2 and regulatory T cells shared many CDR3 sequences. T cell counts were not recorded for a couple of pan T samples.

The CDR3 sequence is 15 residues long. Germline V gene lookup returns CDR1 MNHNS and CDR2 SASEGT. V was shortened by 1 base and J by 2 bases, with 12 bases between the two germline ends. TCR alpha and beta CDR3s were amplified from mRNA by semiquantitative ARM-PCR. Exponential amplification used communal superprimers after tagged nested gene-specific primers in ARM-PCR. Nested primers were removed by exonuclease before the second PCR round. TCRdb used MiXCR to reprocess the multiplex PCR reads, holding one entry per CDR3 protein. The table lists about 15,000 distinct CDR3 sequences, about three fifths of them singletons. This clonotype was seen more than once but under ten times. Its target is not known.

The chain links TRBV6-1 to TRBJ2-7; unclear D gene. The specimen was total T cells sorted from blood. This receptor was taken from a man aged 35-49 years in good health. CDR3 DNA: TGTGCCAGCAGTGAAGGGGCAGGCGAGACCTACGAGCAGTACTTC. This codes for CASSEGAGETYEQYF.